This T cell receptor beta chain comes out of a study of cytomegalovirus exposure and HLA in healthy donors. Germline V gene lookup returns CDR1 SNHLY and CDR2 FYNNEI. The CDR3 runs to 12 residues. With 8 bases removed from V and 4 bases from J, the gap between germline ends came to 11 bases. This clone was found once. The antigen remains unidentified. Study results and caveats: Apparent HLA restriction characterized most CMV-associated TCR beta chains in a later analysis. Accurate prediction of HLA-A and HLA-B alleles (for most subjects) was reportedly achieved from TCR beta sequences.

PCR employed 60 Vbeta and 13 Jbeta primers. In the authors' workflow: In a later analysis, the count reached 82 million or so unique TCR beta chains, with about 11 million shared. Clones were read by immunoSEQ multiplex PCR, and TCRdb kept only the in-frame ones, dropping some. The V and J calls and clone size are taken from that table; D and trimming were inferred from the DNA. The table lists more than 65,000 clones, less than 80% of them singletons. Sequenced sample: PBMCs. The sequence came from a woman between 50 and 59 years old in good health and CMV-seropositive. The J gene is TRBJ1-1, the V gene TRBV2; TRBD1 might be the D (5 bases). In DNA form, the CDR3 reads TGTGCCAGCTTAGAAGGGGTCACTGAAGCTTTCTTT. Its translation is CASLEGVTEAFF. The full variable domain, in which reference TRBV2 and TRBJ1-1 provide the parts outside the CDR3, is EPEVTQTPSHQVTQMGQEVILRCVPISNHLYFYWYRQILGQKVEFLVSFYNNEISEKSEIFDDQFSVERPDGSNFTLKIRSTKLEDSAMYFCASLEGVTEAFFGQGTRLTVV.